The sequence of this T cell receptor beta chain was determined in a study of OX40 agonist ivuxolimab in advanced cancers. In the study overall: Participants averaged about 60 years of age (range roughly 23 to 79) and were 75% to 90% male. Prior anti-PD-1, anti-PD-L1 or anti-CTLA-4 therapy was allowed; around 40% had some. Study findings and constraints: Patients who responded partially at 0.1-3.0 mg/kg showed clonal expansion ranking among the lowest.

Method: immunoSEQ multiplex PCR; TCRdb's copy keeps in-frame clones and lacks some. This table has about 12,000 clones, about 81% appearing once. Regarding this clone: Its antigen is still unknown.

V was clipped by 3 bases and J by 2 bases, with 4 bases between them. Germline V gives CDR1 MNHEY, CDR2 SMNVEV (reference sequence). The CDR3 runs 12 residues. Sequenced material: CD4+ or CD8+ T cells sorted from blood, taken in a trial of the OX40 agonist ivuxolimab. The source of this sequence is an adult with an advanced solid tumor such as melanoma, head and neck, liver or kidney cancer. The chain carries TRBV27 and TRBJ2-5; D gene unclear. The CDR3 DNA reads as TGTGCCAGCAGTTTTGATCAAGAGACCCAGTACTTC. This gives the protein CASSFDQETQYF.